Each of the 11 T cell receptor beta chains below was sequenced from the same sample in a study of shared clonotypes between healthy human individuals. TCRdb's copy holds only in-frame clones and misses some; the assay was immunoSEQ multiplex PCR. The sample holds 550,000 to 600,000 clones, around 78% seen once. Source material: PBMCs. These receptor sequences come from a middle-aged woman in good health. Some clones in this sample may be carry-over from other donors' samples.

This clone was picked up a small number of times. The rearrangement links TRBV2 to TRBJ2-2; D unresolved. V lost 10 bases and J lost 5, with 20 bases in between. The CDR3 covers 15 residues. In germline, CDR1 is SNHLY, CDR2 FYNNEI. The CDR3 DNA reads as TGTGCCAACTCCAAAGCGCTTCCGTGGACCGGGGAGCTGTTTTTT. Its translation: CANSKALPWTGELFF.

About this clone: A read error is likely here: a far larger clone is one base away. At the DNA level, this CDR3 is encoded by other sequences in the same sample as well. The rearrangement links TRBV27 to TRBJ1-3, with no clear D. The V gene lost 3 bases and the J gene lost 0 bases, with 6 bases spanning the gap. The germline gives CDR1 MNHEY, CDR2 SMNVEV (reference sequence). The CDR3 covers 14 residues. The CDR3 reads CASSLSFSGNTIYF. The DNA for the CDR3 is TGTGCCAGCAGTTTGTCCTTCTCTGGAAACACCATATATTTT.

The chain employs TRBV28 and TRBJ1-4; D remains unclear. The CDR3 has 15 residues. Germline V gene data show CDR1 as MDHEN and CDR2 as SYDVKM. Trimming cost V 0 bases and J 5 bases, with 10 bases left between them. The CDR3 bases are TGTGCCAGCAGTTTATGGAGGGCAGGAAATGAAAAACTGTTTTTT. Its protein product is CASSLWRAGNEKLFF.

With respect to this clone: A read error may produce the germline difference seen at one junction end. The V gene is TRBV7-8, the J gene TRBJ2-7; TRBD1 aligns across 7 bases. CDR3 size: 16 residues. Germline V lookup: CDR1 SGHVS, CDR2 FQNEAQ. The CDR3 nucleotides are TGTGCCAGCAGCTTAGGTCTGGCAGGGGGATCCTACGAGCAGCACTTC. Protein product: CASSLGLAGGSYEQHF.

V is TRBV11-2 and J is TRBJ2-1; the D gene is possibly TRBD2 (5 bases). Trimming pared 2 bases from V and 7 bases from J, leaving 12 bases between. Germline CDR1 reads SGHAT; CDR2 reads FQNNGV. This CDR3 has 14 residues. CDR3 DNA: TGTGCCAGCAGCTTATTGCGGGCAGCGAATGAGCAGTTCTTC. This gives the protein CASSLLRAANEQFF.

The chain employs TRBV28 and TRBJ1-2; 7 positions agree with TRBD1. The J segment lost 0 bases and the V segment lost 5 bases, leaving 9 bases of the junction unmatched. The germline gives CDR1 MDHEN, CDR2 SYDVKM. The CDR3 contains 16 residues. CDR3 bases: TGTGCCAGCAGTCCCTCCGGGACAGACGCTAACTATGGCTACACCTTC. Its protein is CASSPSGTDANYGYTF.

This chain uses TRBV28 with TRBJ2-7; D is unclear. Germline V CDR1 and CDR2: MDHEN, SYDVKM. The CDR3 extends over 16 amino acids. The V end lost 5 bases, the J end lost 2 bases, and 19 bases lay between the germline ends. In nucleotides, the CDR3 is TGTGCCAGCAGTCCCTTTTACGGGCCTATCCCCTACGAGCAGTACTTC. Protein product: CASSPFYGPIPYEQYF.

In this sample, this clone turned up once. The rearrangement joins TRBV11-3 to TRBJ2-1, with a possible D match to TRBD2 (6 bases). V was pared by 2 bases and J by 8 bases, with 13 bases between. CDR1 SGHNT and CDR2 YENEEA come from the germline V gene. This CDR3 has 14 residues. The CDR3 spells CASSLTGAGDEQFF. CDR3 bases: TGTGCCAGCAGCTTAACGGGAGCCGGCGATGAGCAGTTCTTC.

V gene TRBV19 combines with J gene TRBJ2-2, with TRBD2 matching 8 bases. This CDR3 is built from 14 residues. CDR1 and CDR2 from the germline V gene are LNHDA and SQIVND (reference sequence). With 7 bases clipped from V and 7 bases from J, the junction kept 8 bases outside the gene matches. Here the CDR3 reads CASKELAEVGELFF. The DNA for the CDR3 is TGTGCCAGTAAAGAACTAGCGGAGGTCGGGGAGCTGTTTTTT.

This clone has only a few counts. J is TRBJ2-1 and V is TRBV18; a weak D match, TRBD2 (6 bases). Trimming shortened V by 5 bases and J by 7 bases, and 15 bases separated the two germline ends. The CDR3 spans 14 residues. Germline lookup yields CDR1 KGHSH and CDR2 LQKENI. As DNA, the CDR3 is TGTGCCAGCTCAGACCGAGGCGGGATGAATGAGCAGTTCTTC. Encoded protein: CASSDRGGMNEQFF.

There are a few counts of this clone. This likely reflects a read error, since a far larger clone is one base away. The V gene is TRBV30, the J gene TRBJ2-6; no clear D gene. The germline gives CDR1 GTSNPN, CDR2 SVGIG (reference sequence). Trimming pared 6 bases from V and 3 bases from J, leaving 9 bases between. The length of the CDR3 is 13 residues. Here the CDR3 reads CACSFGGANVLTF. The CDR3, as DNA: TGTGCCTGTAGTTTTGGTGGGGCCAACGTCCTGACTTTC.